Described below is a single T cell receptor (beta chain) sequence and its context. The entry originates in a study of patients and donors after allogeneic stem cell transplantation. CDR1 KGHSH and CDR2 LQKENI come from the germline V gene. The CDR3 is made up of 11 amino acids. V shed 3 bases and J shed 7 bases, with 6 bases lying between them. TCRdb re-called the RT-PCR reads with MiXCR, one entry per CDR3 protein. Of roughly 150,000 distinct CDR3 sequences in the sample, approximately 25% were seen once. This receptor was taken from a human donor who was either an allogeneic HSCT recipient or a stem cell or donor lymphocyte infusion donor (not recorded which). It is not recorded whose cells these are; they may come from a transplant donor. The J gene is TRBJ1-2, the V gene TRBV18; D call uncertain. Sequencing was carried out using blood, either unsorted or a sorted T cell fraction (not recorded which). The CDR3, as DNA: TGTGCCAGCTCACCGTCCTCTGGCTACACCTTC. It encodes CASSPSSGYTF.